This T cell receptor (beta chain) stems from a study of cytomegalovirus exposure and HLA in healthy donors. Study outcomes and limitations: Clonal expansion, a later analysis showed, was greater in HLA-associated TCR beta chains than in equally common others.

In this sample, this clone turned up a few times. The antigen remains unidentified. J gave up 2 bases and V 4 bases, and 5 bases lay outside the gene matches. This CDR3 is 14 amino acids long. Germline V gene sequence: CDR1 MDHEN, CDR2 SYDVKM. PCR primers comprised 60 Vbeta and 13 Jbeta primers. In the authors' methods: As a later analysis found, there were 80 million to 90 million unique TCR beta chains, of which around 10 million were shared. Produced via immunoSEQ multiplex PCR; TCRdb's table is partial and in-frame only. The DNA gave D and trimming, while V, J and clone size come from that table. The sample shows 140,000 to 150,000 clones, about 81% of them seen only once.

The source is a man aged 25-45 years in good health and CMV-seronegative. Material: PBMCs. The chain links TRBV28 to TRBJ2-7; 7 positions agree with TRBD1. The CDR3 DNA follows: TGTGCCAGCAGTTGGGGACAGCACGCCTACGAGCAGTACTTC. It is translated as CASSWGQHAYEQYF. Drawing the rest from reference TRBV28 and TRBJ2-7, the complete variable domain is DVKVTQSSRYLVKRTGEKVFLECVQDMDHENMFWYRQDPGLGLRLIYFSYDVKMKEKGDIPEGYSVSREKKERFSLILESASTNQTSMYLCASSWGQHAYEQYFGPGTRLTVT.